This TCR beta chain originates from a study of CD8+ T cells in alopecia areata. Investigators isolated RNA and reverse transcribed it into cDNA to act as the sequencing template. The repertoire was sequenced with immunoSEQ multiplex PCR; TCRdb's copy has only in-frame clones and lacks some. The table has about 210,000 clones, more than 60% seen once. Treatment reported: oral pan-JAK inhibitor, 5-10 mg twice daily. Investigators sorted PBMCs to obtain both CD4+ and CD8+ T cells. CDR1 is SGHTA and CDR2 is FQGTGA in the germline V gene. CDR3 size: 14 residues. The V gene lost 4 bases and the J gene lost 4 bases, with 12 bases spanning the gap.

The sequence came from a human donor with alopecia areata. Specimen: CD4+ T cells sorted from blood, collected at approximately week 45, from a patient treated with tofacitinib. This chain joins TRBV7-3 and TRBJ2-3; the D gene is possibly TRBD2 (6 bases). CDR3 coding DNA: TGTGCCAGCAGCTCGCGGGGTTATTCAGATACGCAGTATTTT. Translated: CASSSRGYSDTQYF.